These T cell receptor beta chains were read from a single sample in a study of CD8+CD57+ T cells in acquired aplastic anemia. In TCRdb, the reads were re-called with MiXCR into one record per CDR3 protein. The repertoire holds about 220,000 distinct CDR3 sequences, with around 43% as singletons. Specimen: sorted CD4+, CD8+, or CD8+CD57+ T cells (not recorded which) from PBMCs. The receptors were sampled from a human donor with aplastic anemia. Each CDR3 is given with its conserved first and last residue. Fields, in order: J gene, V gene, clone size, D gene, CDR3 length, CDR3 DNA, CDR3 protein. D genes are given only for firm matches. Some rows have no size entry. The others give once, few or many, or a class for an expanded clone.

J gene: TRBJ2-2
V gene: TRBV5-1
clone size: -
D gene: -
CDR3 length: 13
CDR3 DNA: TGTGCCAGCAGTTTATCAGGGACCGGGGAGCTGTTTTTT
CDR3 protein: CASSLSGTGELFF

J gene: TRBJ1-2
V gene: TRBV19
clone size: -
D gene: TRBD1
CDR3 length: 15
CDR3 DNA: TGTGCCAGTAGTATAGCCGGACAGGGGAGCTATGGCTACACCTTC
CDR3 protein: CASSIAGQGSYGYTF

J gene: TRBJ1-3
V gene: TRBV20-1
clone size: many
D gene: -
CDR3 length: 12
CDR3 DNA: TGCAGTGCTAGAGAGCCTAGAAACACCATATATTTT
CDR3 protein: CSAREPRNTIYF

J gene: TRBJ1-6
V gene: TRBV14
clone size: many
D gene: -
CDR3 length: 17
CDR3 DNA: TGTGCCAGCAGCGAGCGGACAGCCGCTCAAATCAATTCACCCCTCCACTTT
CDR3 protein: CASSERTAAQINSPLHF

J gene: TRBJ1-6
V gene: TRBV5-8
clone size: many
D gene: TRBD1
CDR3 length: 13
CDR3 DNA: TGTGCCAGCAGCGGGACAGGGATCTCACCCCTCCACTTT
CDR3 protein: CASSGTGISPLHF

J gene: TRBJ2-1
V gene: TRBV4-3
clone size: many
D gene: -
CDR3 length: 15
CDR3 DNA: TGCGCCAGCAGCCAAGACGGCGGGGATTACAATGAGCAGTTCTTC
CDR3 protein: CASSQDGGDYNEQFF

J gene: TRBJ2-7
V gene: TRBV10-3
clone size: once
D gene: TRBD1
CDR3 length: 14
CDR3 DNA: TGTGCCATCAAGGGACAGGGGGCCCGTTACGAGCAGTACTTC
CDR3 protein: CAIKGQGARYEQYF

J gene: TRBJ1-5
V gene: TRBV6-5
clone size: many
D gene: TRBD1
CDR3 length: 16
CDR3 DNA: TGTGCCAGGGGACAGGGCGCGGTGTTAGGCAATCAGCCCCAGCATTTT
CDR3 protein: CARGQGAVLGNQPQHF

J gene: TRBJ1-4
V gene: TRBV4-2
clone size: many
D gene: -
CDR3 length: 14
CDR3 DNA: TGTGCCAGCAGCCAAACGACAGTTAATGAAAAACTGTTTTTT
CDR3 protein: CASSQTTVNEKLFF

J gene: TRBJ1-6
V gene: TRBV19
clone size: -
D gene: -
CDR3 length: 13
CDR3 DNA: TGTGCCAGTAGCACGGAACTCGGTTCACCCCTCCACTTT
CDR3 protein: CASSTELGSPLHF

J gene: TRBJ1-1
V gene: TRBV7-2
clone size: -
D gene: -
CDR3 length: 14
CDR3 DNA: TGTGCCAGCAGCTTCTCGGGGGACCTACCGGAAGCTTTCTTT
CDR3 protein: CASSFSGDLPEAFF

J gene: TRBJ1-6
V gene: TRBV9
clone size: -
D gene: -
CDR3 length: 15
CDR3 DNA: TGTGCCAGCAGCTCTCGGGGGGACGCTAGTTCACCCCTCCACTTT
CDR3 protein: CASSSRGDASSPLHF

J gene: TRBJ1-5
V gene: TRBV24-1
clone size: many
D gene: -
CDR3 length: 13
CDR3 DNA: TGTGCCACCAGCGGTGGCGGTTTTCAGCCCCAGCATTTT
CDR3 protein: CATSGGGFQPQHF

J gene: TRBJ2-7
V gene: TRBV30
clone size: many
D gene: TRBD1
CDR3 length: 13
CDR3 DNA: TGTGCCTGGGGGGGACAGCGAACCTACGAGCAGTACTTC
CDR3 protein: CAWGGQRTYEQYF

J gene: TRBJ2-7
V gene: TRBV29-1
clone size: many
D gene: -
CDR3 length: 13
CDR3 DNA: TGCAGCGTTGAACTAGGACAGCACTACGAGCAGTACTTC
CDR3 protein: CSVELGQHYEQYF

J gene: TRBJ2-1
V gene: TRBV7-9
clone size: many
D gene: TRBD2
CDR3 length: 14
CDR3 DNA: TGTGCCAGCAGCTCGCTAGCGGGAGAGGGTGAGCAGTTCTTC
CDR3 protein: CASSSLAGEGEQFF

J gene: TRBJ2-5
V gene: TRBV9
clone size: -
D gene: -
CDR3 length: 11
CDR3 DNA: TGTGCCAGCAGCGCCCGGGACACCCAGTACTTC
CDR3 protein: CASSARDTQYF

J gene: TRBJ2-1
V gene: TRBV27
clone size: -
D gene: TRBD2
CDR3 length: 15
CDR3 DNA: TGTGCCAGCAGTTTTAGCGGGGGACTATACAATGAGCAGTTCTTC
CDR3 protein: CASSFSGGLYNEQFF

J gene: TRBJ2-1
V gene: TRBV3-1
clone size: -
D gene: TRBD2
CDR3 length: 17
CDR3 DNA: TGTGCCAGCAGCCAAGATCGACTAGCGGGAGGGTACAATGAGCAGTTCTTC
CDR3 protein: CASSQDRLAGGYNEQFF

J gene: TRBJ2-3
V gene: TRBV13
clone size: -
D gene: TRBD2
CDR3 length: 16
CDR3 DNA: TGTGCCAGCAGCGCGGGGTGGGGAGGGTTCACAGATACGCAGTATTTT
CDR3 protein: CASSAGWGGFTDTQYF

J gene: TRBJ2-1
V gene: TRBV20-1
clone size: many
D gene: -
CDR3 length: 15
CDR3 DNA: TGCAGTGCTAGAGATCGTGTCGGGAGCAACAATGAGCAGTTCTTC
CDR3 protein: CSARDRVGSNNEQFF

J gene: TRBJ2-7
V gene: TRBV2
clone size: once
D gene: -
CDR3 length: 9
CDR3 DNA: TGTGCCAGCAGGGGGGGGCAGTACTTC
CDR3 protein: CASRGGQYF

J gene: TRBJ1-2
V gene: TRBV10-3
clone size: -
D gene: TRBD1
CDR3 length: 14
CDR3 DNA: TGTGCCAGCCGGGGGACAGGGCTTTCTTATGGCTACACCTTC
CDR3 protein: CASRGTGLSYGYTF

J gene: TRBJ1-1
V gene: TRBV30
clone size: few
D gene: -
CDR3 length: 12
CDR3 DNA: TGTGCCTGGAGAGGGGTAAACACTGAAGCTTTCTTT
CDR3 protein: CAWRGVNTEAFF

J gene: TRBJ1-4
V gene: TRBV11-2
clone size: many
D gene: -
CDR3 length: 12
CDR3 DNA: TGTGCCAGCAGCCGTGGTGGAGAAAAACTGTTTTTT
CDR3 protein: CASSRGGEKLFF

J gene: TRBJ1-4
V gene: TRBV15
clone size: -
D gene: -
CDR3 length: 16
CDR3 DNA: TGTGCCACCAGCAGAAGACAGATAATACGAAATGAAAAACTGTTTTTT
CDR3 protein: CATSRRQIIRNEKLFF

J gene: TRBJ1-2
V gene: TRBV20-1
clone size: -
D gene: -
CDR3 length: 17
CDR3 DNA: TGCAGTGCTAGAGACCCCTCGACTAGCGGGAGCTTCTATGGCTACACCTTC
CDR3 protein: CSARDPSTSGSFYGYTF

J gene: TRBJ2-1
V gene: TRBV25-1
clone size: -
D gene: -
CDR3 length: 13
CDR3 DNA: TGTGCCAGCAGTGATGGCCGGGGCAATGAGCGGTTCTTC
CDR3 protein: CASSDGRGNERFF

J gene: TRBJ2-7
V gene: TRBV12-3/TRBV12-4
clone size: -
D gene: TRBD1
CDR3 length: 15
CDR3 DNA: TGTGCCAGCAGCTACGGAATGACAGGGCTAAGGGAGCAGTACTTC
CDR3 protein: CASSYGMTGLREQYF

J gene: TRBJ1-5
V gene: TRBV5-1
clone size: -
D gene: TRBD1
CDR3 length: 16
CDR3 DNA: TGCGCCAGCAGCGGAATCTACAGGGGGACGAATTCACCCCAGCATTTT
CDR3 protein: CASSGIYRGTNSPQHF

J gene: TRBJ1-2
V gene: TRBV7-2
clone size: -
D gene: TRBD1
CDR3 length: 15
CDR3 DNA: TGTGCCAGCAGCCCGCAACCGGACAGGGCCTATGGCTACACCTTC
CDR3 protein: CASSPQPDRAYGYTF

J gene: TRBJ2-1
V gene: TRBV9
clone size: -
D gene: TRBD2
CDR3 length: 15
CDR3 DNA: TGTGCCAGCAGCTTGCGGACTAGCGGGAGTTCTGAGCAGTTCTTC
CDR3 protein: CASSLRTSGSSEQFF

J gene: TRBJ2-3
V gene: TRBV7-2
clone size: many
D gene: -
CDR3 length: 14
CDR3 DNA: TGTGCCAGCAGCTCAGCGGGTAGGGTCTTTACGCAGTATTTT
CDR3 protein: CASSSAGRVFTQYF

J gene: TRBJ2-7
V gene: TRBV7-9
clone size: -
D gene: -
CDR3 length: 10
CDR3 DNA: TGTGCCAGCGAGGGTTACGAGCAGTACTTC
CDR3 protein: CASEGYEQYF

J gene: TRBJ2-7
V gene: TRBV7-8
clone size: many
D gene: -
CDR3 length: 16
CDR3 DNA: TGTGCCAGCAGCTTCGCGGTAGCGAGAGGCTCCTACGAGCAGTACTTC
CDR3 protein: CASSFAVARGSYEQYF

J gene: TRBJ1-5
V gene: TRBV19
clone size: -
D gene: -
CDR3 length: 15
CDR3 DNA: TGTGCCAGTAGTATACTCCTTTCTAGGGATCAGCCCCAGCATTTT
CDR3 protein: CASSILLSRDQPQHF

J gene: TRBJ1-1
V gene: TRBV27
clone size: few
D gene: -
CDR3 length: 13
CDR3 DNA: TGTGCCAGCGGGTGGGGCGTCAGCACTGAAGCTTTCTTT
CDR3 protein: CASGWGVSTEAFF

J gene: TRBJ1-2
V gene: TRBV29-1
clone size: -
D gene: TRBD1
CDR3 length: 13
CDR3 DNA: TGCAGCGTTGTGGGTGACAGGGCGGATGGCTACACCTTC
CDR3 protein: CSVVGDRADGYTF

J gene: TRBJ2-7
V gene: TRBV19
clone size: -
D gene: TRBD1
CDR3 length: 14
CDR3 DNA: TGTGCCAGCGCCCAGGGGGCCGGAGGATACGAGCAGTACTTC
CDR3 protein: CASAQGAGGYEQYF

J gene: TRBJ2-7
V gene: TRBV27
clone size: -
D gene: -
CDR3 length: 17
CDR3 DNA: TGTGCCAGCAGTTCAAACCAACGGTCCGCACACCTACTAGGGCAGTACTTC
CDR3 protein: CASSSNQRSAHLLGQYF

J gene: TRBJ2-7
V gene: TRBV30
clone size: few
D gene: TRBD1
CDR3 length: 13
CDR3 DNA: TGTGCCTGGGGGAGACAGGGTCCTGGCGAGCAGTACTTC
CDR3 protein: CAWGRQGPGEQYF

J gene: TRBJ1-1
V gene: TRBV5-1
clone size: many
D gene: -
CDR3 length: 17
CDR3 DNA: TGCGCCAGCAGCTTGAAGCTCACATTAGTGGACATTGGGCAAGCTTTCTTT
CDR3 protein: CASSLKLTLVDIGQAFF

J gene: TRBJ2-5
V gene: TRBV5-1
clone size: few
D gene: -
CDR3 length: 14
CDR3 DNA: TGCGCCAGCAGCTTGGCCACAGGGCTGAAGACCCAGTACTTC
CDR3 protein: CASSLATGLKTQYF

J gene: TRBJ2-5
V gene: TRBV4-1
clone size: many
D gene: -
CDR3 length: 15
CDR3 DNA: TGCGCCAGCAGCCAAGATTCGGGGATCCAAGAGACCCAGTACTTC
CDR3 protein: CASSQDSGIQETQYF

J gene: TRBJ2-6
V gene: TRBV19
clone size: -
D gene: -
CDR3 length: 16
CDR3 DNA: TGTGCCAGTAGTACCCTTGCTCTCGCTGGGGCCAACGTCCTGACTTTC
CDR3 protein: CASSTLALAGANVLTF

J gene: TRBJ1-2
V gene: TRBV10-3
clone size: -
D gene: -
CDR3 length: 14
CDR3 DNA: TGTGCCATCACCTCGGACAGCGCCCGCTATGGCTACACCTTC
CDR3 protein: CAITSDSARYGYTF

J gene: TRBJ2-7
V gene: TRBV7-9
clone size: many
D gene: -
CDR3 length: 14
CDR3 DNA: TGTGCCAGCAGCCAGTCAGGTTCAACCTACGAGCAGTACTTC
CDR3 protein: CASSQSGSTYEQYF

J gene: TRBJ2-7
V gene: TRBV9
clone size: -
D gene: -
CDR3 length: 15
CDR3 DNA: TGTGCCAGCAGCACCGGGGACTCCCTTTCCTACGAGCAGTACTTC
CDR3 protein: CASSTGDSLSYEQYF

J gene: TRBJ2-7
V gene: TRBV27
clone size: many
D gene: TRBD2
CDR3 length: 13
CDR3 DNA: TGTGCCAGCAGGGGCCGGGACTACTACGAGCAGTACTTC
CDR3 protein: CASRGRDYYEQYF

J gene: TRBJ1-2
V gene: TRBV29-1
clone size: -
D gene: -
CDR3 length: 14
CDR3 DNA: TGCAGCGTTGAGTTTCGGCAGAGCATACGTGGCTACGCCTTC
CDR3 protein: CSVEFRQSIRGYAF

J gene: TRBJ2-5
V gene: TRBV3-1
clone size: -
D gene: -
CDR3 length: 17
CDR3 DNA: TGTGCCAGCAGCCAAGAATTGGAGGGCCGAAGGGAAGAGACCCAGTACTTC
CDR3 protein: CASSQELEGRREETQYF

J gene: TRBJ1-6
V gene: TRBV27
clone size: many
D gene: -
CDR3 length: 14
CDR3 DNA: TGTGCCAGCAGTTTAGGACCCAGGGGTCCCACCCTCCACTTT
CDR3 protein: CASSLGPRGPTLHF

J gene: TRBJ2-3
V gene: TRBV7-9
clone size: many
D gene: -
CDR3 length: 16
CDR3 DNA: TGTGCCAGCAACTATCGCGGGACCGGGGTGGGGGATACGCAGTATTTT
CDR3 protein: CASNYRGTGVGDTQYF

J gene: TRBJ2-7
V gene: TRBV12-3/TRBV12-4
clone size: many
D gene: -
CDR3 length: 12
CDR3 DNA: TGTGCCAGCACCCTGGGGACCTACGAGCAGTACTTC
CDR3 protein: CASTLGTYEQYF